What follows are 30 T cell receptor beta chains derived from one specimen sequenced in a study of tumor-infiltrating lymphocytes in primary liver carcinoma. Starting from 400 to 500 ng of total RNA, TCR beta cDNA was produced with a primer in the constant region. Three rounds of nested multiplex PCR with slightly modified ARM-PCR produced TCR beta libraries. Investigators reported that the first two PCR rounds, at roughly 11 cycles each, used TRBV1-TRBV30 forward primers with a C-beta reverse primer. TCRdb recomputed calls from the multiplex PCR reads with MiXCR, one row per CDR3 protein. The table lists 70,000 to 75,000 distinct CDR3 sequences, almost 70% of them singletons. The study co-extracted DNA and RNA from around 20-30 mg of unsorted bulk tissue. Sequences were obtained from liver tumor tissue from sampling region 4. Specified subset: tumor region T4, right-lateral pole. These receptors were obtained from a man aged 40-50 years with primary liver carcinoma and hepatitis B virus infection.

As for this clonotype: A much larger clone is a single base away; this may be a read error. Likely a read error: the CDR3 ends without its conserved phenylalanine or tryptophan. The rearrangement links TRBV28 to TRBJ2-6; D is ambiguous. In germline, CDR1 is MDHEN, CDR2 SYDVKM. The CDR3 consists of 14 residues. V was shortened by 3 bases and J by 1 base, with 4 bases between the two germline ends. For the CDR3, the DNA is TGTGCCAGCAGTTTGGGATCTGGGGCCAACGTCCTGACTCTC. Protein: CASSLGSGANVLTL.

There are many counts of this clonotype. CDR3 residues: CASRSSGENQPQHF. Here the CDR3 DNA reads TGTGCCAGCAGATCTTCAGGGGAGAATCAGCCCCAGCATTTT. V is TRBV6-6 and J is TRBJ1-5, with D possibly being TRBD1 (6 bases). Trimming removed 6 bases at V and 4 bases at J, with 13 bases between. Germline CDR1 is MNHNY and CDR2 is SVGAGI (reference sequence). This CDR3 has 14 residues.

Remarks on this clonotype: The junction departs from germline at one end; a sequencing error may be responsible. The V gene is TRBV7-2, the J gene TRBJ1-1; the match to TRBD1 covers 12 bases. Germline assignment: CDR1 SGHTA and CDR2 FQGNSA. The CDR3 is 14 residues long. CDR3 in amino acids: CASRRGQGAAETFF. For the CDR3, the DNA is TGTGCCAGCAGGCGGGGACAGGGGGCCGCTGAAACTTTCTTT.

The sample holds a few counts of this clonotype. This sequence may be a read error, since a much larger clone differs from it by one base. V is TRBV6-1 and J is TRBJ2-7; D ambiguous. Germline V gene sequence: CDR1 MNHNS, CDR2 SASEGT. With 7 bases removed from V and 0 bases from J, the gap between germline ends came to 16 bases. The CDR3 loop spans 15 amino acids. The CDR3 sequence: CASTSLWAVSYEQYF. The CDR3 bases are TGTGCCAGCACCTCTCTGTGGGCAGTCTCCTACGAGCAGTACTTC.

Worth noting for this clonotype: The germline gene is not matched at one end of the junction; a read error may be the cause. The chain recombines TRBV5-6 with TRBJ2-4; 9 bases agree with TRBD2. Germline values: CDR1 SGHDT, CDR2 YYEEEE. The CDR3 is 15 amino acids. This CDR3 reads CASSLEAGGTNIEYF. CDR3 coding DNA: TGTGCCAGTAGCTTGGAAGCGGGGGGCACAAACATTGAGTACTTC.

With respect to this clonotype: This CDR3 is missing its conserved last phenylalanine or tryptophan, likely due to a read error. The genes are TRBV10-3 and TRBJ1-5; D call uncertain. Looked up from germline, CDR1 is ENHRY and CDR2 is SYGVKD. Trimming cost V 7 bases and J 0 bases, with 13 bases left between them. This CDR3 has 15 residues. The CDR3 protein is CAIKNDGDSNQPQHL. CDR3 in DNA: TGTGCCATCAAGAATGACGGCGATAGCAATCAGCCCCAGCATCTT.

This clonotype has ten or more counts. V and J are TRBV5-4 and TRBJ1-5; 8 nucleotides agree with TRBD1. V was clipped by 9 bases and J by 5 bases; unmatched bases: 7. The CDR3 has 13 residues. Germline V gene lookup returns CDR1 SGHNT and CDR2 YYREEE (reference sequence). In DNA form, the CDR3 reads TGTGCCACCGTGACAGGGGTCGATCAGCCCCAGCATTTT. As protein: CATVTGVDQPQHF.

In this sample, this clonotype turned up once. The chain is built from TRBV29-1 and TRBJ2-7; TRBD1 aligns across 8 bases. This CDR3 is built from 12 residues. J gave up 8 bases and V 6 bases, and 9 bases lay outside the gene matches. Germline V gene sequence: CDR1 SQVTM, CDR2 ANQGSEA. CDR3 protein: CSVQTGEYKQYF. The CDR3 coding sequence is TGCAGCGTACAGACAGGGGAGTACAAGCAGTACTTC.

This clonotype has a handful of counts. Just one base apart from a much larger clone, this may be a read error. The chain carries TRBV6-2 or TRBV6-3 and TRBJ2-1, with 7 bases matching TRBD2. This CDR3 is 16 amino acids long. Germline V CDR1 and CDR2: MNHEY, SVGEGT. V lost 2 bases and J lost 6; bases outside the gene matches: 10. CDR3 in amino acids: CASSYGREGWFNEQFF. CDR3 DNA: TGTGCCAGCAGTTACGGTAGGGAGGGGTGGTTCAATGAGCAGTTCTTC.

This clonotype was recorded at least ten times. The DNA of the CDR3 is TGTGCCAGCAGTCCGGGCGAAGGCCTAGCTTTCTTT. Translated, it gives CASSPGEGLAFF. V gene TRBV2 combines with J gene TRBJ1-1; D gene ambiguous. There are 12 residues in the CDR3. The V end was cut by 5 bases, the J end by 10 bases, with 14 bases between. CDR1 SNHLY and CDR2 FYNNEI come from the germline V gene.

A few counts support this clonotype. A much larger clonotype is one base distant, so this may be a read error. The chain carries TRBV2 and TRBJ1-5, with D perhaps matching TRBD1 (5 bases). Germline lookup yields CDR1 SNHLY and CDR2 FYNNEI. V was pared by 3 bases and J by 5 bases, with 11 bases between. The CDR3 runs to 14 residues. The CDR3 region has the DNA TGTGCCAGCAGTGACAGGGCGGGGGATCAGCCCCAGCATTTT. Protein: CASSDRAGDQPQHF. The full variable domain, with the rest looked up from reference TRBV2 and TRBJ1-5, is EPEVTQTPSHQVTQMGQEVILRCVPISNHLYFYWYRQILGQKVEFLVSFYNNEISEKSEIFDDQFSVERPDGSNFTLKIRSTKLEDSAMYFCASSDRAGDQPQHFGDGTRLSIL.

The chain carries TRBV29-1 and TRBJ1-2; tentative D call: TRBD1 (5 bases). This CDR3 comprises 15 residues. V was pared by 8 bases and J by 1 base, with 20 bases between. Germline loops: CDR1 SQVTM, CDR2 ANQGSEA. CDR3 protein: CSIAAGADLNYGYTF. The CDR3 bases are TGCAGCATTGCTGCCGGGGCAGACCTTAACTATGGCTACACCTTC.

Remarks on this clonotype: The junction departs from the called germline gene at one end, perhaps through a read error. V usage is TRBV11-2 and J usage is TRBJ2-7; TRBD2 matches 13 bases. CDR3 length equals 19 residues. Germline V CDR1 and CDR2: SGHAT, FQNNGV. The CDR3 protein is CASSIITSGRAYPPYVQYF. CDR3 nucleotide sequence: TGTGCCAGCAGCATAATTACTAGCGGGAGGGCCTACCCTCCCTACGTGCAGTACTTC. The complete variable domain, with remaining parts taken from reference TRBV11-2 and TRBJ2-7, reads EAGVAQSPRYKIIEKRQSVAFWCNPISGHATLYWYQQILGQGPKLLIQFQNNGVVDDSQLPKDRFSAERLKGVDSTLKIQPAKLEDSAVYLCASSIITSGRAYPPYVQYFGPGTRLTVT.

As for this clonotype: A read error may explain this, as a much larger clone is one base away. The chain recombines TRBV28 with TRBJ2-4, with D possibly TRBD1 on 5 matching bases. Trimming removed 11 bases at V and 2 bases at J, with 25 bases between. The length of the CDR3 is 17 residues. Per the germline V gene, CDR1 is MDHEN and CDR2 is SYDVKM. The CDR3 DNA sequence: TGTGCCGGCACTACCGCTGGGGCGGACGGATCCAAAAACATTCAGTACTTC. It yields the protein CAGTTAGADGSKNIQYF.

CDR3 loop: CANSYRNTEGLFF. CDR3 nucleotides: TGTGCCAACAGCTACAGGAACACCGAGGGGCTGTTTTTT. The chain couples TRBV12-3 or TRBV12-4 to TRBJ2-2; D might be TRBD1 or TRBD2, each matching 5 bases. The CDR3 runs to 13 residues. V shed 10 bases and J shed 13 bases, with 22 bases lying between them.

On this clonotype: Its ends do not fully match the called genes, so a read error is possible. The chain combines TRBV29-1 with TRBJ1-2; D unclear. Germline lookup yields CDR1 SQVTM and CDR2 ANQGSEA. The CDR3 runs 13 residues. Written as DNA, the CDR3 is TGCAGCGTTGGAGCACCAGGAGTTGGTGGCTGCACCTTC. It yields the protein CSVGAPGVGGCTF.

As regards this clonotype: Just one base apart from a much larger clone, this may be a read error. CDR3 in DNA: TGTGCCGTATTGGCATCGGATACGAACACTGAAGCTTTCTTT. Amino acid sequence: CAVLASDTNTEAFF. J is TRBJ1-1 and V is TRBV28; D is unresolved. The germline gives CDR1 MDHEN, CDR2 SYDVKM. The CDR3 contains 14 residues. V lost 11 bases and J 1 base, leaving 17 bases between the germline ends.

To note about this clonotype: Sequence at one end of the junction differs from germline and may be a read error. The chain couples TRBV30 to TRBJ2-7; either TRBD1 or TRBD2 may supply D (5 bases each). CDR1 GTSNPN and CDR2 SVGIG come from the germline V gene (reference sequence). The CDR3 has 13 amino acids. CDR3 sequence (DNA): TGTGCCTGTAGTGTTTGGGGGTCCTACGAGCAGTACTTT. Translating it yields CACSVWGSYEQYF. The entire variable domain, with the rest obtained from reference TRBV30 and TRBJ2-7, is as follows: SQTIHQWPATLVQPVGSPLSLECTVEGTSNPNLYWYRQAAGRGLQLLFYSVGIGQISSEVPQNLSASRPQDRQFILSSKKLLLSDSGFYLCACSVWGSYEQYFGPGTRLTVT.

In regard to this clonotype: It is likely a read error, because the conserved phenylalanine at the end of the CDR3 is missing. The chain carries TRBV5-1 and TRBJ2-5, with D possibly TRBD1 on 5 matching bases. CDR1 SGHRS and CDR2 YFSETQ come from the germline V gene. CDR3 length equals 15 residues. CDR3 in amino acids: CASSAQGSLQETQYV. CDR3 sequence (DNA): TGCGCCAGCAGCGCCCAGGGCTCACTCCAAGAGACTCAGTACGTC.

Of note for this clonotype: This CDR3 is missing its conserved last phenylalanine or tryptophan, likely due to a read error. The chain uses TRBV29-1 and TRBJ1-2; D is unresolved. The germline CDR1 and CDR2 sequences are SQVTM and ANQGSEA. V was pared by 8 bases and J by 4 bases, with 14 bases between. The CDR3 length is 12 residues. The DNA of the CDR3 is TGCAGCTTTGTACACGAGGGCTATGGCTACACCATC. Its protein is CSFVHEGYGYTI.

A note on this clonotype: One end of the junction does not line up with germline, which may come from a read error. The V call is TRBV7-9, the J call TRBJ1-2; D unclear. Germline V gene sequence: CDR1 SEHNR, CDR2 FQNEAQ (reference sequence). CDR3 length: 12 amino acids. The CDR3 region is CVSSRVGAVYTF. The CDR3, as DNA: TGTGTCAGCAGCCGCGTGGGAGCCGTCTACACCTTC.

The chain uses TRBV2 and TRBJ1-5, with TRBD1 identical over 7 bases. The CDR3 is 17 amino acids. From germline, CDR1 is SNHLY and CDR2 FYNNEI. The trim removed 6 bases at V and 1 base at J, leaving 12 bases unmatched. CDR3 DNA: TGTGCCAGCAGCTTCAACCCGACAGGGCACAGCAATCAGCCCCAGCATTTT. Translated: CASSFNPTGHSNQPQHF.

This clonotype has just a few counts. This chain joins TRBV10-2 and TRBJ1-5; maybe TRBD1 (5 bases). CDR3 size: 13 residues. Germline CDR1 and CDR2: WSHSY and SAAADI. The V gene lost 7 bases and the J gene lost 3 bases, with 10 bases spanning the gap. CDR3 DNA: TGCGCCAGCACTGGCAGGGACAATCAGCCCCAGCATTTT. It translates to CASTGRDNQPQHF.

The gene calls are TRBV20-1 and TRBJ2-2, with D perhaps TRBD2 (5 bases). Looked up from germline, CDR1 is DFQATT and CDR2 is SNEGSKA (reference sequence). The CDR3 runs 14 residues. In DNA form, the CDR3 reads TGCAATGCCACGACTAACGGTCCCGCCGGGGAGCTGTTTTTT. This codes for CNATTNGPAGELFF.

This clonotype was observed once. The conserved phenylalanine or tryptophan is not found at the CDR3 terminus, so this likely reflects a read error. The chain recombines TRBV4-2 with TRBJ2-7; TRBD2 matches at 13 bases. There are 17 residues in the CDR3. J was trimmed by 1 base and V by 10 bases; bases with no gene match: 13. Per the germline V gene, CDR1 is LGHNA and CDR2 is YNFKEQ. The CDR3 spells CATIGLAGDYKSYEQYL. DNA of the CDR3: TGTGCCACTATTGGACTAGCGGGAGATTATAAGTCCTACGAGCAGTACTTA.

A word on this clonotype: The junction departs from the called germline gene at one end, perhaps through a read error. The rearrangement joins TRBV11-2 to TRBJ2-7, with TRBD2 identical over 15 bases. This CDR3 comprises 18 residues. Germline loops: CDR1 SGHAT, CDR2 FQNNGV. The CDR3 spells CASSLPVGLAGGGYEQCF. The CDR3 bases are TGTGCTAGCAGCTTACCCGTTGGACTAGCGGGAGGGGGGTACGAGCAGTGCTTC.

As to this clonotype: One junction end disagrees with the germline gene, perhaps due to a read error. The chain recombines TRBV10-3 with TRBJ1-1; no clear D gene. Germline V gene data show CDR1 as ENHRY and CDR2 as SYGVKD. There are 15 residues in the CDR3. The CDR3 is CVISDTSGARERAFF. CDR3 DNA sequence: TGTGTCATCAGTGATACCTCGGGCGCGCGGGAGAGAGCTTTCTTT.

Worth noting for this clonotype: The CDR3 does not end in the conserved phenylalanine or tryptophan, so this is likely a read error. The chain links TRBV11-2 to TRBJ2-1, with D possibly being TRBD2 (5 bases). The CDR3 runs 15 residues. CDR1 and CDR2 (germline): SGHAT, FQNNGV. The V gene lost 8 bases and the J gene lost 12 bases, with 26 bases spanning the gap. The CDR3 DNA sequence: TGTGCCAGCGTACTAGGGTACCTCCGGAGACATGGGCAGTTCTTA. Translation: CASVLGYLRRHGQFL.

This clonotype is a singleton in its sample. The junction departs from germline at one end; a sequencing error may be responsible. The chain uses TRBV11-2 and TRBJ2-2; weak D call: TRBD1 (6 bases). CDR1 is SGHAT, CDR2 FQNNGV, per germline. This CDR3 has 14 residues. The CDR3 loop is CASRRTGSPGELLF. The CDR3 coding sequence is TGTGCCAGTCGGCGAACAGGGTCTCCCGGGGAGCTGCTTTTT. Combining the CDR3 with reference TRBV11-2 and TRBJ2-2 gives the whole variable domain EAGVAQSPRYKIIEKRQSVAFWCNPISGHATLYWYQQILGQGPKLLIQFQNNGVVDDSQLPKDRFSAERLKGVDSTLKIQPAKLEDSAVYLCASRRTGSPGELLFGEGSRLTVL.

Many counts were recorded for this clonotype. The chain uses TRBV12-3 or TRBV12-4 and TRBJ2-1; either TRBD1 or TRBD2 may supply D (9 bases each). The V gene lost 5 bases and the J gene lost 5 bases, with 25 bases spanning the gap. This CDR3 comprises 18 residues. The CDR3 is CASSPTGGIAGADNEQFF. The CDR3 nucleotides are TGTGCCAGCAGTCCGACAGGGGGGATAGCGGGAGCCGACAATGAGCAGTTCTTC.